Listed here are 7 T cell receptor beta chains from one sample, sequenced in a study of T cell changes during pregnancy in multiple sclerosis. Profiled with immunoSEQ multiplex PCR; TCRdb holds only in-frame clones, not every one. Among more than 35,000 clones listed, 91% were seen once. This sample comprised CD8+ T cells from peripheral blood mononuclear cells, obtained after pregnancy. The receptors stem from a female donor with multiple sclerosis, enrolled in a pregnancy study.

The rearrangement links TRBV9 to TRBJ1-1, with D possibly TRBD1 on 5 matching bases. The CDR3 covers 16 residues. V was shortened by 4 bases and J by 8 bases, with 24 bases between the two germline ends. CDR1 and CDR2 (germline): SGDLS, YYNGEE. Here the CDR3 reads CASSPQPDGGLGEAFF. CDR3 bases: TGTGCCAGCAGCCCGCAGCCCGACGGGGGATTGGGAGAAGCTTTCTTT.

The chain joins TRBV7-9 to TRBJ1-1; 8 bases are a match to TRBD1. CDR3 length: 16 residues. After removal of 5 bases from V and 8 bases from J, the junction contained 16 bases not matched to a gene. Germline-derived CDR1 and CDR2 are SEHNR and FQNEAQ (reference sequence). The CDR3 region has the DNA TGTGCCAGCAGCACACATCGGACAGGGCAACTTTCGGAAGCTTTCTTT. Amino acids: CASSTHRTGQLSEAFF.

This chain uses TRBV4-1 with TRBJ1-1, with 8 positions matching TRBD1. Germline V gene data show CDR1 as MGHRA and CDR2 as YSYEKL. The CDR3 runs 14 residues. Unmatched junction bases numbered 2, after V lost 4 bases and J lost 1 base. The CDR3 sequence: CASSLGTGNTEAFF. The CDR3 DNA sequence: TGCGCCAGCAGCCTCGGGACAGGGAACACTGAAGCTTTCTTT.

This clone was counted only a few times. The J gene is TRBJ1-2, the V gene TRBV5-8; D perhaps matches TRBD1 (5 bases). The CDR3 has 14 residues. Trimming removed 4 bases from V and 3 bases from J, with 13 bases in between. Germline lookup yields CDR1 SGHTS and CDR2 YDEGEE. The CDR3 here is CASSPKGSHYGYTF. CDR3 sequence (DNA): TGTGCCAGCAGCCCCAAGGGGTCCCACTATGGCTACACCTTC.

The J gene is TRBJ1-6, the V gene TRBV5-1; D call uncertain. Trimming stripped 0 bases from V and 9 bases from J, with 16 bases between. CDR3 size: 16 residues. Germline values: CDR1 SGHRS, CDR2 YFSETQ. The CDR3 region is CASSLAEFLIGSPLHF. CDR3 in DNA: TGCGCCAGCAGCTTGGCCGAGTTTTTGATCGGTTCACCCCTCCACTTT.

The J gene is TRBJ2-5, the V gene TRBV13; 9 nucleotides match TRBD2. V was clipped by 5 bases and J by 2 bases; unmatched bases: 12. The CDR3 spans 17 residues. Germline assignment: CDR1 PRHDT and CDR2 FYEKMQ (reference sequence). In DNA, the CDR3 is TGTGCCAGCAGCCCTCGGGGTAGCGGGAGCCCTCAAGAGACCCAGTACTTC. Amino acid sequence: CASSPRGSGSPQETQYF. Looking up the rest from reference TRBV13 and TRBJ2-5 gives the full variable domain: AAGVIQSPRHLIKEKRETATLKCYPIPRHDTVYWYQQGPGQDPQFLISFYEKMQSDKGSIPDRFSAQQFSDYHSELNMSSLELGDSALYFCASSPRGSGSPQETQYFGPGTRLLVL.

The chain is built from TRBV6-1 and TRBJ1-5, with D perhaps matching TRBD1 (5 bases). The V end lost 8 bases, the J end lost 2 bases, and 13 bases lay between the germline ends. The CDR3 is 14 amino acids. Germline assignment: CDR1 MNHNS and CDR2 SASEGT. Here the CDR3 DNA reads TGTGCCAGCGAAGTAGCGGGGGGCAATCAGCCCCAGCATTTT. Protein sequence: CASEVAGGNQPQHF.